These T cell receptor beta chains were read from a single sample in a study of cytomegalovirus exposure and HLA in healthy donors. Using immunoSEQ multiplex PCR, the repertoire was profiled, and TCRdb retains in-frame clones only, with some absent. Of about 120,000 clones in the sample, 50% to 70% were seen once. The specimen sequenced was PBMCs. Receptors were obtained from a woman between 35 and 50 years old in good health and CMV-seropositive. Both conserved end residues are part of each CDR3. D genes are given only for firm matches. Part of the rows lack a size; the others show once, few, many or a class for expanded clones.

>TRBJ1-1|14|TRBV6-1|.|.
CASIRAGEWTEAFF
TGTGCCAGCATCCGAGCAGGGGAATGGACTGAAGCTTTCTTT
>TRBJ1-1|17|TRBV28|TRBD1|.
CASSPRGTEGLNTEAFF
TGTGCCAGCAGTCCCCGTGGGACAGAGGGTCTGAACACTGAAGCTTTCTTT
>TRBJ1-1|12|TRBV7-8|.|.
CASSFSFTEAFF
TGTGCCAGCAGCTTTTCGTTTACTGAAGCTTTCTTT
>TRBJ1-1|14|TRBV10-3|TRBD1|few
CAISEQGRNTEAFF
TGTGCCATCAGTGAACAGGGGAGGAACACTGAAGCTTTCTTT
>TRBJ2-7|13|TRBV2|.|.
CAILDSGLYEQYF
TGTGCCATCTTGGACAGTGGCCTCTACGAGCAGTACTTC
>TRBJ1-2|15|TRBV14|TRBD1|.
CASSQDIRTGDGYTF
TGTGCCAGCAGCCAAGATATCAGGACAGGGGACGGCTACACCTTC
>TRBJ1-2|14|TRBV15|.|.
CATSRDRTIRGYTF
TGTGCCACCAGCAGAGATCGCACGATTCGGGGCTACACCTTC
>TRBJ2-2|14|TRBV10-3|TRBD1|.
CATSGQANTGELFF
TGTGCCACTTCTGGACAGGCGAACACCGGGGAGCTGTTTTTT
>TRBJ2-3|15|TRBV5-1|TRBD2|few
CASSLGGVWTDTQYF
TGCGCCAGCAGCCTGGGGGGGGTTTGGACAGATACGCAGTATTTT
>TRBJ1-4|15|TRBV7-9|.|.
CASSLGGGGDEKLFF
TGTGCCAGCAGCTTAGGGGGGGGCGGGGATGAAAAACTGTTTTTT
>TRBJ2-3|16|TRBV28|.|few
CASSLLGGRQKDTQYF
TGTGCCAGCAGTTTGCTTGGCGGGCGGCAGAAAGATACGCAGTATTTT
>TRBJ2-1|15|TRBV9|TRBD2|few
CASSVGLAGVDEQFF
TGTGCCAGCAGCGTAGGACTAGCGGGAGTCGATGAGCAGTTCTTC
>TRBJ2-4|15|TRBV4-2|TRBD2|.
CASSQRGGAKNIQYF
TGTGCCAGCAGCCAACGCGGGGGAGCCAAAAACATTCAGTACTTC
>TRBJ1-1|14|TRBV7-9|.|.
CASTMRGTNTEAFF
TGTGCCAGCACCATGCGGGGGACCAACACTGAAGCTTTCTTT
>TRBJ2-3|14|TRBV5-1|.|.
CASSGGGTTATQYF
TGCGCCAGCAGCGGGGGAGGGACAACAGCTACGCAGTATTTT
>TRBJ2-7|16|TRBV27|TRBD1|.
CASSFSPGQGSYEQYF
TGTGCCAGCAGTTTTTCCCCGGGACAGGGTTCCTACGAGCAGTACTTC
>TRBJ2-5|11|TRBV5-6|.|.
CASSLGSAQYF
TGTGCCAGCAGTTTGGGGTCAGCCCAGTACTTC
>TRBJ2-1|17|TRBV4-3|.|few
CASSQDALQNSYNEQFF
TGCGCCAGCAGCCAAGATGCACTACAAAATTCCTACAATGAGCAGTTCTTC